The 9 T cell receptor beta chains below come from one sample, sequenced in a study of T cell responses to AZD1222 COVID-19 vaccine. The assay was immunoSEQ multiplex PCR, and TCRdb's table has in-frame clones only and misses some. The table lists more than 150,000 clones, 90% to 95% of them singletons, with around 1.6% in the top ten. Sequencing used peripheral blood, obtained 28 days after the second AZD1222 dose. The receptors were sampled from an adult who received the AZD1222 COVID-19 vaccine.

The chain is built from TRBV19 and TRBJ1-2, with TRBD1 identical over 9 bases. From germline, CDR1 is LNHDA and CDR2 SQIVND (reference sequence). The ends lost 4 bases at V and 6 bases at J; junction bases unmatched: 9. The CDR3 covers 15 residues. Written as DNA, the CDR3 is TGTGCCAGTAGTAACCGGGACAGGGAATCAGATGGCTACACCTTC. This codes for CASSNRDRESDGYTF.

This clone has a single count. This rearrangement joins TRBV7-9 to TRBJ2-1; D call uncertain. Trimming took off 3 bases at V and 0 bases at J, with 9 bases between the two ends. CDR3 length: 15 residues. The germline V gene has CDR1 SEHNR and CDR2 FQNEAQ (reference sequence). The CDR3, as DNA: TGTGCCAGCAGCTTGGATCCGAGCTCCTACAATGAGCAGTTCTTC. This encodes CASSLDPSSYNEQFF.

The chain recombines TRBV7-9 with TRBJ2-2; the match to TRBD1 covers 8 bases. V shed 5 bases, J shed 0 bases, and the junction held 2 bases outside the gene matches. CDR3 length: 15 residues. Looked up from germline, CDR1 is SEHNR and CDR2 is FQNEAQ (reference sequence). The CDR3 DNA follows: TGTGCCAGCAGCCAGGGGGCAACGAACACCGGGGAGCTGTTTTTT. Translated: CASSQGATNTGELFF.

The chain recombines TRBV14 with TRBJ1-1; possible D gene TRBD1, 5 bases. Per germline, CDR1 SGHDN and CDR2 FVKESK. The CDR3 has 20 amino acids. With 0 bases removed from V and 5 bases from J, the gap between germline ends came to 28 bases. The CDR3 DNA sequence: TGTGCCAGCAGCCAAGATCTGTTTCGAATGGGGACGGTGAGGAGGACTGAAGCTTTCTTT. This codes for CASSQDLFRMGTVRRTEAFF.

The chain carries TRBV5-6 and TRBJ1-2; D gene unclear. This CDR3 has 12 amino acids. Germline V CDR1 and CDR2: SGHDT, YYEEEE. V gave up 1 base and J gave up 8 bases, with 9 bases separating them. CDR3 coding DNA: TGTGCCAGCAGCTTGTCTGAGGTCGGCTACACCTTC. This gives the protein CASSLSEVGYTF.

The CDR3 sequence is CASSLTGSWETQYF. The DNA for the CDR3 is TGTGCCAGCAGTCTTACAGGGTCATGGGAGACCCAGTACTTC. The genes are TRBV27 and TRBJ2-5; tentatively, D is TRBD1 (6 bases). CDR3 length: 14 amino acids. V was shortened by 5 bases and J by 5 bases, with 15 bases between the two germline ends. CDR1 is MNHEY, CDR2 SMNVEV, per germline (reference sequence).

CDR3 sequence (DNA): TGTGCCAGCAGCCCCATAGCGGGAGGCGAGCAGTACTTC. Its translation: CASSPIAGGEQYF. The chain is built from TRBV5-4 and TRBJ2-7; the match to TRBD2 covers 10 bases. This CDR3 is 13 amino acids long. CDR1 and CDR2 from the germline V gene are SGHNT and YYREEE (reference sequence). V lost 4 bases, J lost 6 bases, and 4 bases stayed unmatched.

The J gene is TRBJ1-1, the V gene TRBV2; TRBD1 is a possible D gene (6 bases). The CDR3 extends over 12 amino acids. The V end was cut by 6 bases, the J end by 4 bases, with 9 bases between. From germline, CDR1 is SNHLY and CDR2 FYNNEI. The CDR3 DNA follows: TGTGCCAGCAGCACAGGGTTCACTGAAGCTTTCTTT. It translates to CASSTGFTEAFF.

This rearrangement joins TRBV9 to TRBJ2-7, with 7 bases identical to TRBD1. Germline CDR1 SGDLS, CDR2 YYNGEE. The CDR3 extends over 13 amino acids. The V and J ends lost 3 bases and 6 bases, in that order; junction bases with no gene match: 6. The CDR3 loop is CASSGLRGSEQYF. The CDR3 DNA sequence: TGTGCCAGCAGCGGTCTCAGGGGGTCCGAGCAGTACTTC.